Listed below are T cell receptor beta chains from one sample, sequenced in a study of blood T cell repertoires in COVID-19. Clones were sequenced by immunoSEQ multiplex PCR, and TCRdb holds only the in-frame ones, with some missing. The profile shows approximately 63,000 clones, more than 85% of them singletons. The sample was peripheral blood. Receptor source: a man older than 75 in a cohort sampled during active COVID-19. Each CDR3 is given with its conserved first and last residue. Each record gives: D gene, clone size, J gene, V gene, CDR3 protein, CDR3 DNA. A D gene is named only where the DNA matches it firmly. Not all rows give a size; the values are once, few, many and, for expanded clones, a class.

d_call: NA
clone_size: NA
j_call: TRBJ2-3
v_call: TRBV5-1
cdr3_aa: CASSLNGGATTDTQYF
cdr3_nt: TGCGCCAGCAGCTTGAATGGGGGGGCTACGACAGATACGCAGTATTTT

d_call: NA
clone_size: NA
j_call: TRBJ1-1
v_call: TRBV12-3/TRBV12-4
cdr3_aa: CASSSGGNTEAFF
cdr3_nt: TGTGCCAGCAGTTCAGGAGGGAACACTGAAGCTTTCTTT

d_call: TRBD1
clone_size: NA
j_call: TRBJ2-6
v_call: TRBV5-6
cdr3_aa: CASSGAGTGGSGANVLTF
cdr3_nt: TGTGCCAGCAGCGGGGCCGGGACAGGGGGCTCTGGGGCCAACGTCCTGACTTTC

d_call: TRBD1
clone_size: NA
j_call: TRBJ1-6
v_call: TRBV3-1/TRBV3-2
cdr3_aa: CASSQGQGNSPLHF
cdr3_nt: TGTGCCAGCAGCCAAGGACAGGGGAATTCACCCCTCCACTTT

d_call: TRBD1
clone_size: NA
j_call: TRBJ1-5
v_call: TRBV28
cdr3_aa: CAIQGSSSNQPQHF
cdr3_nt: TGTGCCATACAGGGGTCGTCGAGCAATCAGCCCCAGCATTTT

d_call: TRBD2
clone_size: NA
j_call: TRBJ2-3
v_call: TRBV7-3
cdr3_aa: CASSPSGLAGGSTDTQYF
cdr3_nt: TGTGCCAGCAGCCCCTCAGGACTAGCGGGGGGCAGCACAGATACGCAGTATTTT

d_call: NA
clone_size: NA
j_call: TRBJ2-5
v_call: TRBV3-1/TRBV3-2
cdr3_aa: CASSHVRREETQYF
cdr3_nt: TGTGCCAGCAGCCACGTCCGGAGGGAAGAGACCCAGTACTTC

d_call: NA
clone_size: NA
j_call: TRBJ2-5
v_call: TRBV20-1
cdr3_aa: CSARDQETQYF
cdr3_nt: TGCAGTGCTCGGGACCAAGAGACCCAGTACTTC

d_call: TRBD2
clone_size: NA
j_call: TRBJ2-3
v_call: TRBV13
cdr3_aa: CASSSNSGRGDTQYF
cdr3_nt: TGTGCCAGCAGCTCGAATAGCGGGCGGGGAGATACGCAGTATTTT

d_call: TRBD2
clone_size: NA
j_call: TRBJ2-7
v_call: TRBV25-1
cdr3_aa: CASSEHVAGRYEQYF
cdr3_nt: TGTGCCAGCAGTGAACATGTAGCGGGCCGCTACGAGCAGTACTTC

d_call: TRBD1
clone_size: NA
j_call: TRBJ1-1
v_call: TRBV29-1
cdr3_aa: CSGRDRRLLGTEAFF
cdr3_nt: TGCAGCGGAAGGGACAGGAGGCTTCTTGGGACTGAAGCTTTCTTT

d_call: TRBD1
clone_size: NA
j_call: TRBJ2-7
v_call: TRBV6-5
cdr3_aa: CASSWDRPTMGEQYF
cdr3_nt: TGTGCCAGCAGTTGGGACAGGCCTACGATGGGCGAGCAGTACTTC

d_call: NA
clone_size: NA
j_call: TRBJ1-4
v_call: TRBV15
cdr3_aa: CATSRDITTNEKLFF
cdr3_nt: TGTGCCACCAGCAGAGATATAACAACTAATGAAAAACTGTTTTTT

d_call: NA
clone_size: NA
j_call: TRBJ1-2
v_call: TRBV19
cdr3_aa: CASIYGPGYGYTF
cdr3_nt: TGTGCCAGTATTTATGGCCCGGGCTATGGCTACACCTTC

d_call: TRBD2
clone_size: NA
j_call: TRBJ2-1
v_call: TRBV4-2
cdr3_aa: CASSQDRSLPGGRNNEQFF
cdr3_nt: TGTGCCAGCAGCCAAGATAGGTCATTGCCGGGGGGGAGAAACAATGAGCAGTTCTTC

d_call: NA
clone_size: NA
j_call: TRBJ1-5
v_call: TRBV4-3
cdr3_aa: CASSQDAGPLNQPQHF
cdr3_nt: TGCGCCAGCAGCCAAGATGCGGGGCCGCTCAATCAGCCCCAGCATTTT

d_call: NA
clone_size: NA
j_call: TRBJ2-5
v_call: TRBV9
cdr3_aa: CASSVATTGNQETQYF
cdr3_nt: TGTGCCAGCAGCGTAGCTACTACAGGGAACCAAGAGACCCAGTACTTC

d_call: NA
clone_size: NA
j_call: TRBJ2-2
v_call: TRBV6-5
cdr3_aa: CASEGQNTGELFF
cdr3_nt: TGTGCCAGCGAGGGACAGAACACCGGGGAGCTGTTTTTT

d_call: TRBD1
clone_size: NA
j_call: TRBJ1-2
v_call: TRBV12-3/TRBV12-4
cdr3_aa: CASSPGQGGYTF
cdr3_nt: TGTGCCAGCAGTCCCGGACAGGGCGGCTACACCTTC

d_call: TRBD1
clone_size: NA
j_call: TRBJ1-1
v_call: TRBV6-6
cdr3_aa: CASSRNRGFTEAFF
cdr3_nt: TGTGCCAGCAGCCGGAACAGGGGTTTCACTGAAGCTTTCTTT

d_call: NA
clone_size: once
j_call: TRBJ1-1
v_call: TRBV19
cdr3_aa: CASSPQGRYTEAFF
cdr3_nt: TGTGCCAGTAGCCCACAGGGTAGGTACACTGAAGCTTTCTTT

d_call: TRBD2
clone_size: NA
j_call: TRBJ2-3
v_call: TRBV5-1
cdr3_aa: CASSLVAGHTDTQYF
cdr3_nt: TGCGCCAGCAGCTTGGTAGCGGGTCACACAGATACGCAGTATTTT

d_call: NA
clone_size: NA
j_call: TRBJ1-1
v_call: TRBV5-1
cdr3_aa: CASSSDTSRNTEAFF
cdr3_nt: TGCGCCAGCAGCTCAGACACTTCCAGGAACACTGAAGCTTTCTTT

d_call: TRBD1
clone_size: NA
j_call: TRBJ2-1
v_call: TRBV2
cdr3_aa: CASSEDRKQFF
cdr3_nt: TGTGCCAGCAGTGAGGACAGGAAACAGTTCTTC